The T cell receptor (beta chain) under discussion was sequenced for a study of blood T cell repertoires in COVID-19. Study background: Some COVID-19 samples were acute and others convalescent; all came from the United States, Italy and Spain. Nucleic acid was either cDNA or gDNA, and it came from T cells, B-cell-depleted T cells, or PBMCs.

In the source study's methods: Reference gene primer amplification gave estimated nucleated cell counts. Profiled with immunoSEQ multiplex PCR; TCRdb holds only in-frame clones, not every one. Clone size and V and J calls were adopted from that table, with D and trimming inferred from the DNA. This table holds about 130,000 clones, roughly 83% found once. Germline V gene data show CDR1 as SNHLY and CDR2 as FYNNEI. J was trimmed by 2 bases and V by 8 bases; bases with no gene match: 9. This CDR3 is 15 amino acids long. Sequencing was performed on peripheral blood. The receptor's source is a woman of 80 years or more with acute or convalescent COVID-19. This chain connects TRBV2 to TRBJ2-3, with 8 bases matching TRBD2. CDR3 in DNA: TGTGCCAGCGGCGGGGGGATCGATCCCACAGATACGCAGTATTTT. Encoded protein: CASGGGIDPTDTQYF.